The entry that follows covers one TCR beta chain sequence. Sequencing used immunoSEQ multiplex PCR; TCRdb keeps in-frame clones, though not all of them. This table has about 1.9 million clones, around 93% appearing once. V was cut by 3 bases and J by 5 bases, with 11 bases left in between. CDR1 and CDR2 (germline): SGDLS, YYNGEE. The CDR3 has 14 residues. Terminally differentiated effector memory CD45RA+ cells were excluded by CCR7 positive selection of CD45RO-negative cells. This entry belongs to a study of shared clonotypes between healthy human individuals. Source material: naive CD8+ T cells from PBMCs. This TCR derives from a man between 18 and 35 years old in good health. Some clones in this sample may be carry-over from other donors' samples. The chain employs TRBV9 and TRBJ1-4; D may be TRBD1 (5 bases). CDR3 in amino acids: CASSGRDQNEKLFF. In DNA, the CDR3 is TGTGCCAGCAGCGGCCGGGACCAGAATGAAAAACTGTTTTTT.